These 20 T cell receptor beta chains share one sample of origin, sequenced in a study of blood T cell repertoires in COVID-19. Profiled with immunoSEQ multiplex PCR; TCRdb holds only in-frame clones, not every one. This table holds about 29,000 clones, 89% found once. Input material: peripheral blood. The receptors here all came from a human donor in a cohort sampled during active COVID-19.

This sequence joins TRBV7-9 and TRBJ1-1; TRBD1 might be the D (5 bases). The CDR3 consists of 12 residues. The germline V gene has CDR1 SEHNR and CDR2 FQNEAQ (reference sequence). Trimming left V 3 bases short and J 7 bases short, with 9 bases between. The CDR3 DNA reads TGTGCCAGCAGCTTCGACAGCCTTGAAGCTTTCTTT. Amino acids: CASSFDSLEAFF.

The chain recombines TRBV9 with TRBJ1-1, with a possible D match to TRBD1 (5 bases). Looked up from germline, CDR1 is SGDLS and CDR2 is YYNGEE. The ends were cut back, 0 bases at V and 3 bases at J, with 6 bases in the middle. This CDR3 region has 13 residues. The CDR3 DNA reads TGTGCCAGCAGCGTAGCGGGGGACACTGAAGCTTTCTTT. This codes for CASSVAGDTEAFF. The variable domain in full, completed from reference TRBV9 and TRBJ1-1, reads DSGVTQTPKHLITATGQRVTLRCSPRSGDLSVYWYQQSLDQGLQFLIQYYNGEERAKGNILERFSAQQFPDLHSELNLSSLELGDSALYFCASSVAGDTEAFFGQGTRLTVV.

This chain uses TRBV7-9 with TRBJ2-1; D perhaps matches TRBD2 (7 bases). Trimming left V 5 bases short and J 2 bases short, with 16 bases between. This CDR3 comprises 16 residues. Germline CDR1 SEHNR, CDR2 FQNEAQ (reference sequence). Written as DNA, the CDR3 is TGTGCCAGCAGCCCCCGGGGGGAGGGGGCCTACAATGAGCAGTTCTTC. Its translation: CASSPRGEGAYNEQFF. The whole variable domain, remainder taken from reference TRBV7-9 and TRBJ2-1, is DTGVSQNPRHKITKRGQNVTFRCDPISEHNRLYWYRQTLGQGPEFLTYFQNEAQLEKSRLLSDRFSAERPKGSFSTLEIQRTEQGDSAMYLCASSPRGEGAYNEQFFGPGTRLTVL.

Here the CDR3 reads CASSLTTGKETQYF. CDR3 DNA: TGTGCCAGCAGCTTAACTACAGGAAAAGAGACCCAGTACTTC. J is TRBJ2-5 and V is TRBV7-9; D is perhaps TRBD1 (5 bases). Trimming removed 2 bases from V and 3 bases from J, with 10 bases in between. This CDR3 is built from 14 residues. Germline CDR1 and CDR2: SEHNR and FQNEAQ (reference sequence).

This chain connects TRBV15 to TRBJ2-7; 10 nucleotides line up with TRBD1. This CDR3 comprises 19 residues. Germline V gene lookup returns CDR1 LNHNV and CDR2 YYDKDF (reference sequence). J lost 2 bases, V lost 3 bases, and 16 bases had no gene match. DNA for the CDR3: TGTGCCACCAGCAGCGATGAGGGACAGGGGATTTACCCCCCCTACGAGCAGTACTTC. This codes for CATSSDEGQGIYPPYEQYF.

The chain carries TRBV3-1 (or the pseudogene TRBV3-2) and TRBJ2-3; no reliable D call. Germline V CDR1 and CDR2: LGHDT, YNNKEL (reference sequence). Trimming took off 5 bases at V and 4 bases at J, with 10 bases between the two ends. The CDR3 runs 13 residues. The CDR3 protein is CASSLLAADTQYF. CDR3 coding DNA: TGTGCCAGCAGCTTGCTGGCCGCAGATACGCAGTATTTT.

The V gene is TRBV2, the J gene TRBJ2-6; 9 nucleotides line up with TRBD1. The germline V gene encodes CDR1 SNHLY and CDR2 FYNNEI. The CDR3 length is 16 residues. V dropped 5 bases and J dropped 2; count of bases not matched to a gene: 4. The CDR3 sequence: CASSPRTGAGANVLTF. The CDR3 DNA reads TGTGCCAGCAGTCCACGGACAGGGGCTGGGGCCAACGTCCTGACTTTC.

Points on this clone: Other DNA variants within this sample encode the same CDR3. J is TRBJ2-2 and V is TRBV18, with 9 bases fitting TRBD1. This CDR3 region has 16 residues. Germline lookup yields CDR1 KGHSH and CDR2 LQKENI. J lost 4 bases, V lost 3 bases, and 6 bases had no gene match. The CDR3 nucleotides read TGTGCCAGCTCACCGGCTACAGGGGGCGCCACCGGGGAGCTGTTTTTT. It yields the protein CASSPATGGATGELFF.

V gene TRBV15 combines with J gene TRBJ2-4; 9 nucleotides match TRBD1. CDR1 is LNHNV and CDR2 is YYDKDF in the germline V gene (reference sequence). The CDR3 runs to 13 residues. J was trimmed by 16 bases and V by 0 bases; bases with no gene match: 7. CDR3 sequence (DNA): TGTGCCACCAGCAGAGAATGGGACAGGGACTCCTACTTC. Protein product: CATSREWDRDSYF.

Regarding this clone: At one of its ends the junction is not consistent with the germline gene, which may arise from a read error. CDR3 protein: CASSPGTGVGQAQHF. CDR3 nucleotide sequence: TGTGCCAGCAGTCCCGGGACAGGGGTCGGTCAGGCCCAGCATTTT. The rearrangement uses TRBV27 and TRBJ1-5; 10 nucleotides align to TRBD1. The CDR3 loop spans 15 amino acids. Germline V gene lookup returns CDR1 MNHEY and CDR2 SMNVEV (reference sequence).

J is TRBJ1-2 and V is TRBV18; 7 bases align to TRBD1. V lost 5 bases, J lost 3 bases, and 3 bases stayed unmatched. CDR3 length: 13 residues. CDR1 KGHSH and CDR2 LQKENI come from the germline V gene. The CDR3 DNA reads TGTGCCAGCTCAGCAGGGGGTGACTATGGCTACACCTTC. Its translation: CASSAGGDYGYTF.

The CDR3 region is CSASVTTNEKLFF. CDR3 coding DNA: TGCAGTGCTAGTGTAACAACTAATGAAAAACTGTTTTTT. The chain uses TRBV20-1 and TRBJ1-4; D is unclear. V was clipped by 3 bases and J by 0 bases, with 5 bases between them. Germline lookup yields CDR1 DFQATT and CDR2 SNEGSKA (reference sequence). The CDR3 is 13 amino acids.

The chain carries TRBV6-1 and TRBJ1-2; weak D call: TRBD1 (5 bases). The CDR3 sequence is 13 residues long. Looked up from germline, CDR1 is MNHNS and CDR2 is SASEGT. Trimming left V 1 base short and J 6 bases short, with 9 bases between. CDR3 residues: CASSEGGRNGYTF. CDR3 nucleotides: TGTGCCAGCAGTGAAGGGGGCCGGAATGGCTACACCTTC.

The rearrangement joins TRBV5-4 to TRBJ2-1; a possible D gene is TRBD2 (5 bases). Trimming took off 1 base at V and 0 bases at J, with 5 bases between the two ends. CDR1 and CDR2 (germline): SGHNT, YYREEE (reference sequence). The CDR3 totals 14 residues. As DNA, the CDR3 is TGTGCCAGCAGCTTGCGGGGCTCCTACAATGAGCAGTTCTTC. This translates into CASSLRGSYNEQFF. The variable domain in full, completed from reference TRBV5-4 and TRBJ2-1, reads ETGVTQSPTHLIKTRGQQVTLRCSSQSGHNTVSWYQQALGQGPQFIFQYYREEENGRGNFPPRFSGLQFPNYSSELNVNALELDDSALYLCASSLRGSYNEQFFGPGTRLTVL.

This rearrangement joins TRBV5-4 to TRBJ1-1, with D uncertain. The CDR3 has 14 residues. The germline V gene encodes CDR1 SGHNT and CDR2 YYREEE (reference sequence). V lost 0 bases and J 7 bases, leaving 13 bases between the germline ends. The CDR3 bases are TGTGCCAGCAGCTTGGAGGTACAGTCGGATGAAGCTTTCTTT. Protein: CASSLEVQSDEAFF.

This chain connects TRBV4-2 to TRBJ2-3; TRBD2 agrees at 14 bases. The V and J ends lost 2 bases and 0 bases, in that order; junction bases with no gene match: 4. From germline, CDR1 is LGHNA and CDR2 YNFKEQ. The CDR3 has 18 amino acids. The CDR3 DNA follows: TGTGCCAGCAGCCAAAGACTAGCGGGGGGGACTAGCACAGATACGCAGTATTTT. This gives the protein CASSQRLAGGTSTDTQYF.

J is TRBJ2-7 and V is TRBV27; 7 nucleotides match TRBD1. With V trimmed by 8 bases and J by 1 base, 5 bases remained unmatched. The germline gives CDR1 MNHEY, CDR2 SMNVEV (reference sequence). CDR3 size: 13 residues. DNA for the CDR3: TGTGCCAGCGGGCGGACAGGTTCCTACGAGCAGTACTTC. It codes for CASGRTGSYEQYF.

This clone was observed a few times. The J gene is TRBJ2-5, the V gene TRBV10-3, with 11 bases that match TRBD1. CDR1 is ENHRY, CDR2 SYGVKD, per germline. The J segment lost 4 bases and the V segment lost 2 bases, leaving 6 bases of the junction unmatched. This CDR3 is built from 16 residues. The DNA of the CDR3 is TGTGCCATCAGTGAGCCGGGACAGGGGGTTCGAGAGACCCAGTACTTC. It specifies CAISEPGQGVRETQYF.

The genes are TRBV4-2 and TRBJ2-1, with D possibly being TRBD2 (6 bases). The CDR3 covers 14 residues. In germline, CDR1 is LGHNA, CDR2 YNFKEQ. V shed 4 bases and J shed 8 bases, with 15 bases lying between them. CDR3 in DNA: TGTGCCAGCAGCCGGGCGGTTCGGGAGTATGAGCAGTTCTTC. Residues: CASSRAVREYEQFF.

The CDR3 region is CASSFSSAYTQYF. CDR3 DNA sequence: TGTGCCAGCAGCTTTTCTAGCGCGTATACGCAGTATTTT. The V call is TRBV12-3 or TRBV12-4, the J call TRBJ2-3; D possibly corresponds to TRBD2 (6 bases). This CDR3 is 13 amino acids long. V was shortened by 6 bases and J by 7 bases, with 14 bases between the two germline ends.